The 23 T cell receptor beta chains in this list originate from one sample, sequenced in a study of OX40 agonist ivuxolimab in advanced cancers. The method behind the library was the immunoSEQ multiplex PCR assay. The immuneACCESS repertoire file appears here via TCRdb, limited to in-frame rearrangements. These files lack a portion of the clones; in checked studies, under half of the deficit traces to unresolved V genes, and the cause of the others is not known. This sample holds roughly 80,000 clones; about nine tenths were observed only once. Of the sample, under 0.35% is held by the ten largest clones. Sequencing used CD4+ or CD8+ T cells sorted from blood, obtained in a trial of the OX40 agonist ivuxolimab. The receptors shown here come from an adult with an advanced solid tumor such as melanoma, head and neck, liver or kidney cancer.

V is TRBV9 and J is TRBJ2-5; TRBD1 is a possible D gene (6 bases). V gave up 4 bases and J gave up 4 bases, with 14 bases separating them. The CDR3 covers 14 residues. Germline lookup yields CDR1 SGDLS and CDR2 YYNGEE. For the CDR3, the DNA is TGTGCCAGCAGCCCCGGACAGTCGAGAGAGACCCAGTACTTC. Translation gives CASSPGQSRETQYF.

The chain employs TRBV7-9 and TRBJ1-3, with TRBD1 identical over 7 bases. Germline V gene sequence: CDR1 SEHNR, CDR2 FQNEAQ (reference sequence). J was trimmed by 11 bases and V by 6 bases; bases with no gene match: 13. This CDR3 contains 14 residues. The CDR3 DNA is TGTGCCAGCAGACCGCAGGGGGACATCAGCTCCATATATTTT. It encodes CASRPQGDISSIYF. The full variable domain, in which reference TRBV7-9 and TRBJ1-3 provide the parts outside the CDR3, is DTGVSQNPRHKITKRGQNVTFRCDPISEHNRLYWYRQTLGQGPEFLTYFQNEAQLEKSRLLSDRFSAERPKGSFSTLEIQRTEQGDSAMYLCASRPQGDISSIYFGEGSWLTVV.

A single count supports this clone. The CDR3 coding sequence is TGTGCCAGCAGCGTCGGGACCCAGGAGGGAGATACGCAGTATTTT. This translates into CASSVGTQEGDTQYF. The V call is TRBV9, the J call TRBJ2-3; maybe TRBD2 (6 bases). The ends were cut back, 2 bases at V and 5 bases at J, with 15 bases in the middle. This CDR3 region has 15 residues. The germline gives CDR1 SGDLS, CDR2 YYNGEE.

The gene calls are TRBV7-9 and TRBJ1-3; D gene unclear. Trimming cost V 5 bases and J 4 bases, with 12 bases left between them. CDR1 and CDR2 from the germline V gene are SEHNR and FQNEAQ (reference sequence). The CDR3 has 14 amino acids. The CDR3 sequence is CASSVNKEGNTIYF. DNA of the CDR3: TGTGCCAGCAGCGTGAATAAGGAGGGAAACACCATATATTTT.

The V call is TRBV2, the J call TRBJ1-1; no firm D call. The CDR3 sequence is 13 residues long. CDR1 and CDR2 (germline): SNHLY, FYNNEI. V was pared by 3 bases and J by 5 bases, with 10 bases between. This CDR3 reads CASSEGARTEAFF. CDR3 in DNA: TGTGCCAGCAGTGAGGGTGCCAGGACTGAAGCTTTCTTT.

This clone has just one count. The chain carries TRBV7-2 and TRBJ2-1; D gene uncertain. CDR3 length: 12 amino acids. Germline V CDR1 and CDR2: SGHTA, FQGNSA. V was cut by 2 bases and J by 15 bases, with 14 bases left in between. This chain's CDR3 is CASSLKGPWPFF. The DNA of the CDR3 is TGTGCCAGCAGCTTAAAAGGGCCGTGGCCGTTCTTC. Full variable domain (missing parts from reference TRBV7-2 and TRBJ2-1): GAGVSQSPSNKVTEKGKDVELRCDPISGHTALYWYRQSLGQGLEFLIYFQGNSAPDKSGLPSDRFSAERTGGSVSTLTIQRTQQEDSAVYLCASSLKGPWPFFGPGTRLTVL.

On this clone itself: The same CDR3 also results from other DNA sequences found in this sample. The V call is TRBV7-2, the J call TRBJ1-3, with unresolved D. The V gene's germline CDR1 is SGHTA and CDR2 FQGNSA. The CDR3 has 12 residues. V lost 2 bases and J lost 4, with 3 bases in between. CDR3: CASSLLGNTIYF. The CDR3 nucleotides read TGTGCCAGCAGCTTACTAGGAAACACCATATATTTT. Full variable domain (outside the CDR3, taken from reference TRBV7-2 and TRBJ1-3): GAGVSQSPSNKVTEKGKDVELRCDPISGHTALYWYRQSLGQGLEFLIYFQGNSAPDKSGLPSDRFSAERTGGSVSTLTIQRTQQEDSAVYLCASSLLGNTIYFGEGSWLTVV.

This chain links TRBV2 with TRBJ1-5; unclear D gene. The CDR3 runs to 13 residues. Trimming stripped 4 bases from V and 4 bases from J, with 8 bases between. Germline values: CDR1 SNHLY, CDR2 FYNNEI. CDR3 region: CASSASRNQPQHF. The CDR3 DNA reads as TGTGCCAGCAGTGCCTCCAGGAATCAGCCCCAGCATTTT.

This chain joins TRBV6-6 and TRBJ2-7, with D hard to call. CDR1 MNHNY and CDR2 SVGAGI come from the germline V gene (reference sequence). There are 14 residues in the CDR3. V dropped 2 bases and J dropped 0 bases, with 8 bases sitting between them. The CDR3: CASSYETVSYEQYF. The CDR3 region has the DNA TGTGCCAGCAGTTACGAAACAGTCTCCTACGAGCAGTACTTC.

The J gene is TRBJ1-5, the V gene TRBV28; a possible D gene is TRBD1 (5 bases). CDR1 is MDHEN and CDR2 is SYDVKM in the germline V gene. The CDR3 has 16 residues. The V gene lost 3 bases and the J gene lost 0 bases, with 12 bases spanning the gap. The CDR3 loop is CASSLGGAYSNQPQHF. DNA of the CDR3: TGTGCCAGCAGTTTGGGGGGAGCTTATAGCAATCAGCCCCAGCATTTT. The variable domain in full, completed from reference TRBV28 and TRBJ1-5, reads DVKVTQSSRYLVKRTGEKVFLECVQDMDHENMFWYRQDPGLGLRLIYFSYDVKMKEKGDIPEGYSVSREKKERFSLILESASTNQTSMYLCASSLGGAYSNQPQHFGDGTRLSIL.

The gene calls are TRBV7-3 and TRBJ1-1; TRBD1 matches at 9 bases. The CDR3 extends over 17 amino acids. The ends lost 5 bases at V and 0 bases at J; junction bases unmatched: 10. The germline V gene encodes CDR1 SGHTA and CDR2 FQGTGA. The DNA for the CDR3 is TGTGCCAGCAGCGTCGGACAGGGGCGGGCAATGAACACTGAAGCTTTCTTT. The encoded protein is CASSVGQGRAMNTEAFF.

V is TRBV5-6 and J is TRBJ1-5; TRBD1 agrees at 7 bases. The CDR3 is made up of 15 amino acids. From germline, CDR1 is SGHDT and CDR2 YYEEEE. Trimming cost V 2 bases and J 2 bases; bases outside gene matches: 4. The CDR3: CASSFAGGGNQPQHF. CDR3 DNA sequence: TGTGCCAGCAGCTTTGCAGGGGGAGGCAATCAGCCCCAGCATTTT.

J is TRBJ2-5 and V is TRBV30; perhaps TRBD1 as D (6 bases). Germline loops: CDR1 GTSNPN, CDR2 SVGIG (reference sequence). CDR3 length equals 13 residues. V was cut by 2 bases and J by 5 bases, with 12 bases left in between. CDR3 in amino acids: CAWSRQVYETQYF. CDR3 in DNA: TGTGCCTGGAGTCGACAGGTATACGAGACCCAGTACTTC. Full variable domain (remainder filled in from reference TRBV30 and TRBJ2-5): SQTIHQWPATLVQPVGSPLSLECTVEGTSNPNLYWYRQAAGRGLQLLFYSVGIGQISSEVPQNLSASRPQDRQFILSSKKLLLSDSGFYLCAWSRQVYETQYFGPGTRLLVL.

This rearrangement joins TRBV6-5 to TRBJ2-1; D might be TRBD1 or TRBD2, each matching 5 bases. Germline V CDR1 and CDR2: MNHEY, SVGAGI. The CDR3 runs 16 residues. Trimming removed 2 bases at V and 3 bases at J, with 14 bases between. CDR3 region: CASSYPRGAGYNEQFF. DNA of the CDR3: TGTGCCAGCAGTTACCCCCGGGGCGCTGGCTACAATGAGCAGTTCTTC.

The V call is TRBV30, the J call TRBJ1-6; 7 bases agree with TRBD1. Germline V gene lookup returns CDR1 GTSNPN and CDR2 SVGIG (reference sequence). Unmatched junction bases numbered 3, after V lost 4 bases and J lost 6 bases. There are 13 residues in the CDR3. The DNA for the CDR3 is TGTGCCTGGACCCGGGACAGTAATTCACCCCTCCACTTT. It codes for CAWTRDSNSPLHF.

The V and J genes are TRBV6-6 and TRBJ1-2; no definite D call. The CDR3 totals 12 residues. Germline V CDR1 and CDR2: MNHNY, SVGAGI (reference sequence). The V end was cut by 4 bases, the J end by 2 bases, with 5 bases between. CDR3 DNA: TGTGCCAGCAGTTTAAAGAACTATGGCTACACCTTC. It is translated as CASSLKNYGYTF.

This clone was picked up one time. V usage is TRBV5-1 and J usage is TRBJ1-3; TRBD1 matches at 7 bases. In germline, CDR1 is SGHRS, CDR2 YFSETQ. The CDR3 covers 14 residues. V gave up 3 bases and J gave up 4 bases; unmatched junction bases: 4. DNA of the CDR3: TGCGCCAGCAGCTCCGGGACAGAAGGAAACACCATATATTTT. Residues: CASSSGTEGNTIYF.

The CDR3 region has the DNA TGTGCCAGCAGTTTGGGGGGGACAGGCACCTATGGCTACACCTTC. It is translated as CASSLGGTGTYGYTF. The chain has TRBV27 and TRBJ1-2; 8 nucleotides agree with TRBD1. The length of the CDR3 is 15 residues. CDR1 is MNHEY and CDR2 is SMNVEV in the germline V gene (reference sequence). Trimming at V came to 3 bases and at J to 4 bases, leaving 7 bases not matched to a gene.

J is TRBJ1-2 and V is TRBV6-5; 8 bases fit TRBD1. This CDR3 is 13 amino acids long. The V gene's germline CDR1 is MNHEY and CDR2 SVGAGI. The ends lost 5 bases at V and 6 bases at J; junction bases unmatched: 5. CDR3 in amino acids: CASSTGGSNGYTF. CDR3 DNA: TGTGCCAGCAGTACAGGGGGTAGTAATGGCTACACCTTC.

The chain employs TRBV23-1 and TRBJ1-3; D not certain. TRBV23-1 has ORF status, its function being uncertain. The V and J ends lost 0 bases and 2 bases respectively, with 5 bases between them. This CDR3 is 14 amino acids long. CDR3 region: CASSQSKAGNTIYF. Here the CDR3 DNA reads TGCGCCAGCAGTCAATCGAAGGCTGGAAACACCATATATTTT.

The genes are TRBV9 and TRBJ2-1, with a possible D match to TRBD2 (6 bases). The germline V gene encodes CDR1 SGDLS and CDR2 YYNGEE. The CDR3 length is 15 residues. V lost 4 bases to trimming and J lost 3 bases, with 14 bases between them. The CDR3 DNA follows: TGTGCCAGCAGCCCGGGGCGGGAAGTCTACAATGAGCAGTTCTTC. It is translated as CASSPGREVYNEQFF.

The DNA for the CDR3 is TGTGCCAGCAGTTTCGGGGAGCTGTTTTTT. Residues: CASSFGELFF. The genes are TRBV2 and TRBJ2-2; D unclear. V lost 5 bases to trimming and J lost 7 bases, with 2 bases between them. The CDR3 has 10 residues. Looked up from germline, CDR1 is SNHLY and CDR2 is FYNNEI.

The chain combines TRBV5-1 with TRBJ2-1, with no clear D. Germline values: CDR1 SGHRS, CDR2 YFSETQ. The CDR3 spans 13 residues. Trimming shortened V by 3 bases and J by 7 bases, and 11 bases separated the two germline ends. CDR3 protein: CASSSYEKNEQFF. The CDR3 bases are TGCGCCAGCAGCTCCTACGAGAAGAATGAGCAGTTCTTC.